Each of the 12 T cell receptor beta chains below was sequenced from the same sample in a study of metastatic and nonmetastatic thyroid tumors. From the PCR reads, TCRdb re-called clones with MiXCR. The sample lists 30,000 to 40,000 clones; approximately 15% were seen once. All patients were treatment-naive before thyroid surgery. Specimen: blood. All receptors derive from a female donor with papillary thyroid cancer or a benign thyroid nodule (not recorded which). Some clones in this sample may be carry-over from other donors' samples.

This clone was counted at least ten times. The chain is built from TRBV5-5 and TRBJ2-1; 13 nucleotides line up with TRBD2. The germline V gene has CDR1 SGHKS and CDR2 YYEKEE (reference sequence). Trimming took 4 bases from V and 14 from J; bases not matched to a gene: 9. The CDR3 length is 14 residues. CDR3 region: CASSHGTSGNMEFF. In nucleotides, the CDR3 is TGTGCCAGCAGCCATGGGACTAGCGGGAATATGGAGTTCTTC.

This clone was recorded many times. The chain links TRBV14 to TRBJ1-6, with 7 bases aligning to TRBD1. CDR1 and CDR2 (germline): SGHDN, FVKESK. The CDR3 is made up of 13 amino acids. V shed 3 bases, J shed 7 bases, and the junction held 0 bases outside the gene matches. Here the CDR3 reads CASSQTGNSPLHF. The CDR3 coding sequence is TGTGCCAGCAGCCAGACAGGGAATTCACCCCTCCACTTT.

By sample fraction, this clone is medium-sized. CDR3 residues: CATLLPSGTGVSPLHF. The CDR3 nucleotides are TGTGCCACCTTACTACCCTCCGGGACAGGGGTTTCACCCCTCCACTTT. The V call is TRBV28, the J call TRBJ1-6, with 10 bases aligning to TRBD1. The V segment lost 10 bases and the J segment 9 bases; nucleotides outside the gene matches: 15. Germline V lookup: CDR1 MDHEN, CDR2 SYDVKM. The CDR3 totals 16 residues. The full variable domain, its missing parts supplied by reference TRBV28 and TRBJ1-6, is DVKVTQSSRYLVKRTGEKVFLECVQDMDHENMFWYRQDPGLGLRLIYFSYDVKMKEKGDIPEGYSVSREKKERFSLILESASTNQTSMYLCATLLPSGTGVSPLHFGNGTRLTVT.

V is TRBV27 and J is TRBJ1-1; D is ambiguous. V lost 5 bases and J lost 7, with 17 bases in between. This CDR3 has 14 amino acids. Germline V CDR1 and CDR2: MNHEY, SMNVEV (reference sequence). CDR3 nucleotide sequence: TGTGCCAGCAGTACTCGCGGGTCACTATTTGAAGCTTTCTTT. It yields the protein CASSTRGSLFEAFF.

This clone was detected many times. V usage is TRBV6-1 and J usage is TRBJ2-2; D call uncertain. CDR3 size: 13 residues. Trimming took 6 bases from V and 6 from J, leaving 11 bases between them. Germline lookup yields CDR1 MNHNS and CDR2 SASEGT. In DNA form, the CDR3 reads TGTGCCAGCAGCCCTCCCCGACCCGGGGAGCTGTTTTTT. It translates to CASSPPRPGELFF.

This clone was seen many times. The chain employs TRBV6-1 and TRBJ2-7; possibly TRBD1 for D (6 bases). Germline CDR1 MNHNS, CDR2 SASEGT. V was trimmed by 7 bases and J by 5 bases, leaving 12 bases between them. This CDR3 is 12 amino acids long. The CDR3 reads CASMIQGNEQYF. CDR3 DNA sequence: TGTGCCAGCATGATACAGGGTAACGAGCAGTACTTC.

This clone was seen more than once but under ten times. The CDR3 sequence is CSVSRAGFSYNEQFF. CDR3 DNA sequence: TGCAGTGTCTCGCGGGCGGGTTTTTCCTACAATGAGCAGTTCTTC. V usage is TRBV20-1 and J usage is TRBJ2-1; D might be TRBD2 (5 bases). The germline V and J ends were trimmed by 7 bases and 1 base, with 17 bases remaining between them. The germline CDR1 and CDR2 sequences are DFQATT and SNEGSKA (reference sequence). CDR3 length: 15 amino acids.

The sample holds many counts of this clone. J is TRBJ2-6 and V is TRBV19; weak D call: TRBD2 (6 bases). The V gene lost 7 bases and the J gene lost 0 bases, with 16 bases spanning the gap. CDR3 size: 17 residues. The V gene's germline CDR1 is LNHDA and CDR2 SQIVND (reference sequence). The CDR3 DNA reads as TGTGCCAGTACCGGGCGGGGAACCCCCTCTGGGGCCAACGTCCTGACTTTC. Its translation is CASTGRGTPSGANVLTF.

This clone was observed many times. The chain uses TRBV7-9 and TRBJ1-1, with D maybe TRBD1 (5 bases). The germline gives CDR1 SEHNR, CDR2 FQNEAQ (reference sequence). The CDR3 contains 14 residues. V lost 3 bases to trimming and J lost 1 base, with 9 bases between them. The CDR3 here is CASSFGGGNTEAFF. The CDR3 nucleotides read TGTGCCAGCAGCTTCGGGGGGGGGAACACTGAAGCTTTCTTT.

Many counts were recorded for this clone. This chain connects TRBV2 to TRBJ1-5; D call uncertain. The CDR3 has 12 residues. In germline, CDR1 is SNHLY, CDR2 FYNNEI. Trimming removed 2 bases at V and 5 bases at J, with 4 bases between. The CDR3 sequence is CASSEWDQPQHF. DNA of the CDR3: TGTGCCAGCAGTGAATGGGATCAGCCCCAGCATTTT.

A note on this clone: A read error may account for a junction end that differs from germline. The chain uses TRBV7-6 and TRBJ2-1; TRBD2 agrees at 8 bases. Germline CDR1 reads SGHVS; CDR2 reads FNYEAQ. CDR3 length equals 14 residues. The CDR3 loop reads CANSLVGSGVEQFF. The CDR3 nucleotides are TGTGCCAACAGCTTAGTTGGTAGCGGGGTTGAGCAGTTCTTC. The full variable domain, rest sourced from reference TRBV7-6 and TRBJ2-1, is GAGVSQSPRYKVTKRGQDVALRCDPISGHVSLYWYRQALGQGPEFLTYFNYEAQQDKSGLPNDRFSAERPEGSISTLTIQRTEQRDSAMYRCANSLVGSGVEQFFGPGTRLTVL.

The sample holds many counts of this clone. The chain has TRBV14 and TRBJ2-7, with D perhaps TRBD2 (6 bases). Germline V lookup: CDR1 SGHDN, CDR2 FVKESK. V was shortened by 4 bases and J by 1 base, with 8 bases between the two germline ends. The CDR3 runs to 13 residues. The CDR3 region is CASSLAASYEQYF. In DNA form, the CDR3 reads TGTGCCAGCAGCCTAGCGGCGTCCTACGAGCAGTACTTC. The variable domain in full, completed from reference TRBV14 and TRBJ2-7, reads EAGVTQFPSHSVIEKGQTVTLRCDPISGHDNLYWYRRVMGKEIKFLLHFVKESKQDESGMPNNRFLAERTGGTYSTLKVQPAELEDSGVYFCASSLAASYEQYFGPGTRLTVT.